The 13 T cell receptor beta chains listed next were all sequenced from one sample in a study of T cell responses to AZD1222 COVID-19 vaccine. The protocol was immunoSEQ multiplex PCR, while the TCRdb copy is restricted to in-frame clones and leaves out a portion. The repertoire holds about 110,000 clones, roughly four fifths seen once, with about 9.5% in the top ten. This specimen consisted of peripheral blood, obtained on day 0 of AZD1222 vaccination. These receptor sequences come from an adult in good health.

The chain is built from TRBV4-1 and TRBJ2-5; a possible D gene is TRBD2 (6 bases). V shed 5 bases and J shed 1 base, with 17 bases lying between them. The CDR3 has 16 amino acids. Germline V gene sequence: CDR1 MGHRA, CDR2 YSYEKL. The CDR3 DNA reads as TGCGCCAGCAGCTTAAGAGGTTTAGCGGCCCAAGAGACCCAGTACTTC. Its translation is CASSLRGLAAQETQYF.

V usage is TRBV5-1 and J usage is TRBJ2-3, with 10 bases fitting TRBD2. The germline V gene has CDR1 SGHRS and CDR2 YFSETQ. V was clipped by 2 bases and J by 2 bases; unmatched bases: 11. The CDR3 length is 18 residues. The CDR3 region has the DNA TGCGCCAGCAGCTTACTTCCTAGCGGGGGTGCTTTCACAGATACGCAGTATTTT. Its translation is CASSLLPSGGAFTDTQYF.

This chain joins TRBV7-2 and TRBJ1-3; D possibly corresponds to TRBD1 (5 bases). This CDR3 comprises 15 residues. V lost 5 bases and J lost 2, with 13 bases in between. The germline CDR1 and CDR2 sequences are SGHTA and FQGNSA. CDR3 loop: CASSPDSHPGNTIYF. CDR3 nucleotides: TGTGCCAGCAGCCCAGACAGTCATCCTGGAAACACCATATATTTT.

The chain joins TRBV7-9 to TRBJ1-5; D not resolved. The CDR3 length is 12 residues. From germline, CDR1 is SEHNR and CDR2 FQNEAQ (reference sequence). V lost 2 bases and J lost 3, with 2 bases in between. The CDR3 region has the DNA TGTGCCAGCAGCTTAAACAATCAGCCCCAGCATTTT. Protein: CASSLNNQPQHF.

The chain recombines TRBV30 with TRBJ1-5; TRBD1 agrees at 7 bases. The J segment lost 0 bases and the V segment lost 7 bases, leaving 3 bases of the junction unmatched. Germline V gene lookup returns CDR1 GTSNPN and CDR2 SVGIG (reference sequence). The CDR3 is made up of 13 amino acids. As DNA, the CDR3 is TGTGCCTCTTCAGGGGGTAGCAATCAGCCCCAGCATTTT. Translation gives CASSGGSNQPQHF. The full variable domain, its missing parts supplied by reference TRBV30 and TRBJ1-5, is SQTIHQWPATLVQPVGSPLSLECTVEGTSNPNLYWYRQAAGRGLQLLFYSVGIGQISSEVPQNLSASRPQDRQFILSSKKLLLSDSGFYLCASSGGSNQPQHFGDGTRLSIL.

The rearrangement joins TRBV5-1 to TRBJ1-1; TRBD1 might be the D (5 bases). The CDR3 runs to 14 residues. Trimming removed 1 base from V and 0 bases from J, with 7 bases in between. Germline V gene lookup returns CDR1 SGHRS and CDR2 YFSETQ. The CDR3 DNA reads TGCGCCAGCAGCTTGAGGGGTCTGAACACTGAAGCTTTCTTT. It translates to CASSLRGLNTEAFF.

The V call is TRBV7-9, the J call TRBJ2-4; 9 bases line up with TRBD1. The CDR3 is made up of 15 amino acids. V lost 5 bases and J lost 5; bases outside the gene matches: 7. Germline CDR1 and CDR2: SEHNR and FQNEAQ (reference sequence). The CDR3 sequence is CASSDAGTGQNIQYF. CDR3 sequence (DNA): TGTGCCAGCAGCGATGCCGGGACAGGGCAAAACATTCAGTACTTC.

The V gene is TRBV5-1, the J gene TRBJ2-2; possible D gene TRBD1, 5 bases. The V gene lost 4 bases and the J gene lost 3 bases, with 13 bases spanning the gap. CDR1 and CDR2 (germline): SGHRS, YFSETQ. This CDR3 comprises 15 residues. CDR3 sequence: CASSTRDTDTGELFF. DNA for the CDR3: TGCGCCAGCAGCACCAGGGATACGGACACCGGGGAGCTGTTTTTT. Filled out from reference TRBV5-1 and TRBJ2-2, the complete variable domain reads KAGVTQTPRYLIKTRGQQVTLSCSPISGHRSVSWYQQTPGQGLQFLFEYFSETQRNKGNFPGRFSGRQFSNSRSEMNVSTLELGDSALYLCASSTRDTDTGELFFGEGSRLTVL.

This chain uses TRBV19 with TRBJ2-2, with D maybe TRBD2 (5 bases). The germline CDR1 and CDR2 sequences are LNHDA and SQIVND (reference sequence). CDR3 size: 14 residues. Trimming removed 3 bases from V and 5 bases from J, with 10 bases in between. CDR3 nucleotides: TGTGCCAGTAGTATGATTGAGGGAACCGGGGAGCTGTTTTTT. Translation gives CASSMIEGTGELFF.

This sequence joins TRBV18 and TRBJ2-1, with TRBD2 matching 8 bases. The CDR3 length is 16 residues. Germline trimming cut 5 bases from V and 7 bases from J; bases unmatched to any gene: 13. In germline, CDR1 is KGHSH, CDR2 LQKENI. This chain's CDR3 is CASSNTGLARLNEQFF. The CDR3 region has the DNA TGTGCCAGCTCAAACACCGGACTAGCCCGATTAAATGAGCAGTTCTTC.

The J gene is TRBJ1-4, the V gene TRBV5-1; D remains ambiguous. CDR3 length: 15 amino acids. V was clipped by 4 bases and J by 4 bases, with 14 bases between them. Looked up from germline, CDR1 is SGHRS and CDR2 is YFSETQ. As DNA, the CDR3 is TGCGCCAGCAGCCAGAGCGAGCAGCTTAATGAAAAACTGTTTTTT. This encodes CASSQSEQLNEKLFF. The full variable domain, in which reference TRBV5-1 and TRBJ1-4 provide the parts outside the CDR3, is KAGVTQTPRYLIKTRGQQVTLSCSPISGHRSVSWYQQTPGQGLQFLFEYFSETQRNKGNFPGRFSGRQFSNSRSEMNVSTLELGDSALYLCASSQSEQLNEKLFFGSGTQLSVL.

Worth noting for this clone: This likely stems from a read error, as it lies one base from a far larger clone. The chain employs TRBV5-6 and TRBJ1-5; D remains unclear. Germline CDR1 SGHDT, CDR2 YYEEEE. CDR3 length equals 12 residues. Deletions cut 2 bases from V and 2 bases from J, with 2 bases between. In nucleotides, the CDR3 is TGTGCCAGCAGCTTCGGCAATCAGCCCCAGCATTTT. Residues: CASSFGNQPQHF.

This chain joins TRBV5-8 and TRBJ2-1; no clear D gene. This CDR3 is built from 12 residues. Germline loops: CDR1 SGHTS, CDR2 YDEGEE. The V and J ends lost 4 bases and 10 bases respectively, with 12 bases between them. The CDR3 bases are TGTGCCAGCAGCCCGTATGGGAACGAGCAGTTCTTC. Translation gives CASSPYGNEQFF.